This section outlines one T cell receptor beta chain sequence together with its context. Its target is not known. TCRdb redid the calling of the RACE reads with MiXCR, one entry per CDR3 protein. The sample holds roughly 380,000 distinct CDR3 sequences, roughly 4.6% seen once. The sample originates from a study of human T cells and chemical hapten exposure. At the level of the study: Patients got weekly scalp diphenylcyclopropenone doses over the roughly 22-week study.

The time point denotes: pre-sensitization, week 0. This sample's treatment: therapeutic diphenylcyclopropenone sensitization with weekly scalp DPC. Study-wide results and limits: Those TCRs sitting above 1 in 1000 frequency stayed the same with DPC sensitization.

The sequence came from a woman in her fifties or sixties with alopecia areata. Some clones in this sample may be carry-over from other donors' samples. This material consisted of whole blood, taken in connection with sensitization to the hapten diphenylcyclopropenone (DPC).

The CDR3 spells CASGLPPGLAGWQETQYF. CDR3 sequence (DNA): TGTGCTAGTGGTTTGCCGCCCGGACTAGCGGGGTGGCAAGAGACCCAGTACTTC. The rearrangement joins TRBV12-5 to TRBJ2-5, with TRBD2 matching over 12 bases. The trim removed 2 bases at V and 2 bases at J, leaving 9 bases unmatched. This CDR3 has 18 residues. CDR1 and CDR2 from the germline V gene are LGHNT and FRNRAP. Combining the CDR3 with reference TRBV12-5 and TRBJ2-5 gives the whole variable domain DARVTQTPRHKVTEMGQEVTMRCQPILGHNTVFWYRQTMMQGLELLAYFRNRAPLDDSGMPKDRFSAEMPDATLATLKIQPSEPRDSAVYFCASGLPPGLAGWQETQYFGPGTRLLVL.